The T cell receptor (beta chain) under discussion was sequenced for a study of cytomegalovirus exposure and HLA in healthy donors. Whole-study results and caveats: The authors listed 164 TCR beta chains as cytomegalovirus-associated.

V gave up 4 bases and J gave up 3 bases; unmatched junction bases: 5. Germline V lookup: CDR1 SNHLY, CDR2 FYNNEI. CDR3 length: 15 residues. Points on this clone: Its antigen is not known.

Clones were read by immunoSEQ multiplex PCR, and TCRdb kept only the in-frame ones, dropping some. In the table there are more than 250,000 clones, 86% of which are singletons. The chain combines TRBV2 with TRBJ1-4; 7 nucleotides match TRBD1. Sequenced: PBMCs. This sequence originates from a woman under 30 in good health and CMV-seronegative. CDR3 amino acids: CASSATGVPNEKLFF. The CDR3 coding sequence is TGTGCCAGCAGTGCTACAGGGGTACCTAATGAAAAACTGTTTTTT.